One and the same sample provided the 16 T cell receptor beta chains below, sequenced in a study of shared T cell receptors in the human thymus. The table came from immunoSEQ multiplex PCR; TCRdb's copy has only in-frame clones and leaves some out. The sample holds approximately 760,000 clones, 70% to 90% seen once. The same specimen was also included in a second study, on human thymus T cells.

The sample consisted of thymocytes. The receptors were sampled from a girl under three years old with a congenital heart defect.

In the case of this clone: Germline is not matched at one junction end, which may reflect a read error. V and J are TRBV4-3 and TRBJ2-3; TRBD2 aligns across 9 bases. The CDR3 runs 19 residues. Germline lookup yields CDR1 LGHNA and CDR2 YSLEER. CDR3 nucleotide sequence: TGCGCCGGCAGCCAAGAAATCATTGAGAGCGGGGGGAACACAGATACGCAGTATTTT. Its translation: CAGSQEIIESGGNTDTQYF.

The chain carries TRBV6-5 and TRBJ2-1; perhaps TRBD1 as D (6 bases). V lost 5 bases and J lost 3, with 14 bases in between. CDR3 size: 15 residues. Germline V lookup: CDR1 MNHEY, CDR2 SVGAGI. The DNA for the CDR3 is TGTGCCAGCAGTCGGACAGAAATTGTCTACAATGAGCAGTTCTTC. Translation gives CASSRTEIVYNEQFF.

The gene calls are TRBV6-5 and TRBJ2-5; a weak D match, TRBD1 (5 bases). With 2 bases removed from V and 1 base from J, the gap between germline ends came to 11 bases. CDR1 MNHEY and CDR2 SVGAGI come from the germline V gene. The CDR3 length is 15 residues. CDR3 protein: CASSYRTIFQETQYF. The CDR3 DNA reads TGTGCCAGCAGTTACCGGACAATCTTCCAAGAGACCCAGTACTTC.

This chain joins TRBV15 and TRBJ1-1; the match to TRBD1 covers 8 bases. The CDR3 is made up of 14 amino acids. Trimming removed 6 bases from V and 4 bases from J; junction bases left unmatched: 7. Germline V gene lookup returns CDR1 LNHNV and CDR2 YYDKDF (reference sequence). CDR3: CATRGLRGLTEAFF. As DNA, the CDR3 is TGTGCCACCAGGGGCCTCAGGGGGCTCACTGAAGCTTTCTTT.

The chain is built from TRBV29-1 and TRBJ1-1, with 9 bases aligning to TRBD1. The CDR3 contains 16 residues. Germline V gene sequence: CDR1 SQVTM, CDR2 ANQGSEA. The ends lost 0 bases at V and 4 bases at J; junction bases unmatched: 9. DNA of the CDR3: TGCAGCGTTGAAGAAGGGGGACAGGGTGTTTTCACTGAAGCTTTCTTT. Translation: CSVEEGGQGVFTEAFF.

The V and J genes are TRBV5-1 and TRBJ2-2, with 10 bases matching TRBD1. Germline values: CDR1 SGHRS, CDR2 YFSETQ. V shed 3 bases, J shed 3 bases, and the junction held 8 bases outside the gene matches. This CDR3 is built from 17 residues. This CDR3 is CASSSYLDRGDTGELFF. The CDR3 nucleotides are TGCGCCAGCAGCTCGTATCTGGACAGGGGGGACACCGGGGAGCTGTTTTTT.

The gene calls are TRBV19 and TRBJ1-1; maybe TRBD1 (6 bases). Trimming pared 3 bases from V and 5 bases from J, leaving 13 bases between. Looked up from germline, CDR1 is LNHDA and CDR2 is SQIVND (reference sequence). The CDR3 is 14 residues long. The CDR3 sequence is CASSIVRGWTEAFF. The CDR3 DNA follows: TGTGCCAGTAGTATCGTGAGGGGGTGGACTGAAGCTTTCTTT.

The rearrangement joins TRBV2 to TRBJ1-1; D is undetermined. CDR3 length: 11 amino acids. Trimming stripped 8 bases from V and 2 bases from J, with 6 bases between. The germline V gene encodes CDR1 SNHLY and CDR2 FYNNEI. The CDR3 spells CASVRNTEAFF. The CDR3 DNA reads TGTGCCAGCGTCAGAAACACTGAAGCTTTCTTT. The entire variable domain, with the rest obtained from reference TRBV2 and TRBJ1-1, is as follows: EPEVTQTPSHQVTQMGQEVILRCVPISNHLYFYWYRQILGQKVEFLVSFYNNEISEKSEIFDDQFSVERPDGSNFTLKIRSTKLEDSAMYFCASVRNTEAFFGQGTRLTVV.

In nucleotides, the CDR3 is TGTGCCAGCAGTGAAGCGGATCAGCCCCAGCATTTT. Protein product: CASSEADQPQHF. This rearrangement joins TRBV25-1 to TRBJ1-5, with D unresolved. V lost 2 bases to trimming and J lost 5 bases, with 4 bases between them. Germline V CDR1 and CDR2: MGHDK, SYGVNS. The CDR3 consists of 12 residues.

The chain links TRBV4-1 to TRBJ2-5; tentative D call: TRBD2 (6 bases). The V end lost 3 bases, the J end lost 4 bases, and 21 bases lay between the germline ends. Germline CDR1 reads MGHRA; CDR2 reads YSYEKL. The CDR3 loop spans 17 amino acids. CDR3 sequence (DNA): TGCGCCAGCAGCCACCTAAGGTTGGGAGGTTTTGGAGAGACCCAGTACTTC. It specifies CASSHLRLGGFGETQYF.

V gene TRBV9 combines with J gene TRBJ2-1; TRBD2 matches 11 bases. This CDR3 has 15 residues. In germline, CDR1 is SGDLS, CDR2 YYNGEE. The V gene end was trimmed by 0 bases and the J gene end by 6 bases; junction bases not matched to a gene: 2. The CDR3 sequence: CASSVGLAGTNEQFF. CDR3 DNA: TGTGCCAGCAGCGTAGGACTAGCGGGGACCAATGAGCAGTTCTTC.

This chain connects TRBV27 to TRBJ2-5; 7 bases align to TRBD1. The J call may be mistaken, given a closer DNA end match to TRBJ2-7. The germline gives CDR1 MNHEY, CDR2 SMNVEV (reference sequence). The length of the CDR3 is 13 residues. The CDR3 reads CASSWDSSYEQYF. CDR3 DNA sequence: TGTGCCAGCAGTTGGGACAGCTCCTACGAGCAGTACTTC.

The chain links TRBV27 to TRBJ2-1, with no clear D. V was shortened by 5 bases and J by 7 bases, with 12 bases between the two germline ends. The germline V gene encodes CDR1 MNHEY and CDR2 SMNVEV (reference sequence). This CDR3 has 13 amino acids. CDR3 region: CASSATSGNEQFF. CDR3 DNA: TGTGCCAGCAGTGCCACATCGGGTAATGAGCAGTTCTTC.

The V call is TRBV7-2, the J call TRBJ2-7; 7 bases align to TRBD2. In germline, CDR1 is SGHTA, CDR2 FQGNSA. CDR3 size: 16 residues. Trimming at V came to 5 bases and at J to 3 bases, leaving 13 bases not matched to a gene. The CDR3 region is CASSIGLVSAYYEQYF. In DNA form, the CDR3 reads TGTGCCAGCAGCATCGGACTAGTTTCGGCTTACTACGAGCAGTACTTC.

The V gene is TRBV14, the J gene TRBJ2-1; D is unresolved. V was shortened by 3 bases and J by 5 bases, with 20 bases between the two germline ends. Germline V CDR1 and CDR2: SGHDN, FVKESK. The CDR3 loop spans 17 amino acids. CDR3: CASSQKRRDPRNNEQFF. The CDR3 DNA reads as TGTGCCAGCAGCCAGAAGAGGCGAGATCCCCGAAACAATGAGCAGTTCTTC.

The chain recombines TRBV29-1 with TRBJ2-7; 10 bases are a match to TRBD1. V trimming: 4 bases; J trimming: 3 bases; junction bases outside the gene matches: 3. The length of the CDR3 is 13 residues. From germline, CDR1 is SQVTM and CDR2 ANQGSEA. DNA for the CDR3: TGCAGCGTTGGGGACAGGGGTAACTACGAGCAGTACTTC. Translating it yields CSVGDRGNYEQYF.